What follows are 24 T cell receptor beta chains derived from one specimen sequenced in a study of T cell changes during pregnancy in multiple sclerosis. Profiling relied on immunoSEQ multiplex PCR, and the TCRdb table lists in-frame clones only, not all of them. The data contain approximately 59,000 clones, more than 75% of them singletons. The starting material was peripheral blood, obtained in the third trimester of pregnancy. Receptor source: a female donor in good health, enrolled as a control in a pregnancy study.

The chain recombines TRBV5-1 with TRBJ1-2; D gene uncertain. Per the germline V gene, CDR1 is SGHRS and CDR2 is YFSETQ. The ends were cut back, 4 bases at V and 5 bases at J, with 12 bases in the middle. CDR3 length: 13 amino acids. CDR3 amino acids: CASSPHTDYGYTF. Written as DNA, the CDR3 is TGCGCCAGCAGCCCCCACACAGATTATGGCTACACCTTC.

The V and J genes are TRBV4-3 and TRBJ2-6, with TRBD1 matching 7 bases. The CDR3 covers 17 residues. Germline V gene sequence: CDR1 LGHNA, CDR2 YSLEER. Trimming removed 0 bases from V and 0 bases from J; junction bases left unmatched: 2. The CDR3 here is CASSQETGDSGANVLTF. The CDR3 DNA sequence: TGCGCCAGCAGCCAAGAAACAGGGGACTCTGGGGCCAACGTCCTGACTTTC.

The chain couples TRBV5-4 to TRBJ2-3; 11 nucleotides agree with TRBD2. V was pared by 1 base and J by 0 bases, with 4 bases of the junction left unmatched. The CDR3 is 17 amino acids. Germline CDR1 and CDR2: SGHNT and YYREEE (reference sequence). CDR3: CASSLFLAGGSTDTQYF. The CDR3 DNA reads TGTGCCAGCAGCTTGTTCCTAGCGGGGGGTAGCACAGATACGCAGTATTTT.

This clone was seen more than once but under ten times. The V gene is TRBV6-5, the J gene TRBJ1-1; a possible D gene is TRBD1 (5 bases). Germline loops: CDR1 MNHEY, CDR2 SVGAGI. The CDR3 is 13 amino acids. V lost 6 bases and J lost 0, with 8 bases in between. CDR3 region: CASRGGVNTEAFF. The CDR3 nucleotides are TGTGCCAGCAGGGGGGGTGTGAACACTGAAGCTTTCTTT.

This chain links TRBV5-8 with TRBJ2-7, with D maybe TRBD1 (5 bases). The V and J ends lost 4 bases and 0 bases respectively, with 14 bases between them. The CDR3 runs 15 residues. Germline values: CDR1 SGHTS, CDR2 YDEGEE. The CDR3 nucleotides read TGTGCCAGCAGCCCCCGACAGAGACGCTCCTACGAGCAGTACTTC. As protein: CASSPRQRRSYEQYF.

The chain couples TRBV5-4 to TRBJ2-1, with 9 positions matching TRBD1. Germline V gene lookup returns CDR1 SGHNT and CDR2 YYREEE (reference sequence). The junction had 5 bases not matched to a gene; V was cut back by 3 bases and J by 4 bases. This CDR3 has 15 amino acids. Here the CDR3 reads CASSSTGQGYNEQFF. CDR3 coding DNA: TGTGCCAGCAGCTCTACGGGACAGGGTTACAATGAGCAGTTCTTC.

The chain couples TRBV5-1 to TRBJ2-5, with D tentatively TRBD2 (5 bases). The germline V and J ends were trimmed by 5 bases and 3 bases, with 14 bases remaining between them. There are 14 residues in the CDR3. Germline CDR1 and CDR2: SGHRS and YFSETQ. The CDR3 coding sequence is TGCGCCAGCAGGGGAGAGCCCGGGGAAGAGACCCAGTACTTC. Its translation is CASRGEPGEETQYF. Based on the CDR3 plus reference TRBV5-1 and TRBJ2-5, the full variable domain is KAGVTQTPRYLIKTRGQQVTLSCSPISGHRSVSWYQQTPGQGLQFLFEYFSETQRNKGNFPGRFSGRQFSNSRSEMNVSTLELGDSALYLCASRGEPGEETQYFGPGTRLLVL.

The genes are TRBV5-1 and TRBJ2-6; D gene ambiguous. V was pared by 5 bases and J by 1 base, with 10 bases between. The germline CDR1 and CDR2 sequences are SGHRS and YFSETQ. The CDR3 totals 15 residues. The CDR3 DNA sequence: TGCGCCAGCAGGTATACGGTGTCTGGGGCCAACGTCCTGACTTTC. This encodes CASRYTVSGANVLTF.

In this sample, this clone turned up a few times. The V and J genes are TRBV10-3 and TRBJ1-1; the match to TRBD1 covers 10 bases. Germline CDR1 is ENHRY and CDR2 is SYGVKD. There are 14 residues in the CDR3. Unmatched junction bases numbered 3, after V lost 2 bases and J lost 6 bases. The CDR3 coding sequence is TGTGCCATCAGTGAGAGGGACAGGGGATCTGAAGCTTTCTTT. Translated: CAISERDRGSEAFF.

The chain recombines TRBV6-5 with TRBJ1-5, with TRBD1 identical over 10 bases. CDR3 size: 15 residues. Unmatched junction bases numbered 4, after V lost 6 bases and J lost 2 bases. Germline CDR1 and CDR2: MNHEY and SVGAGI. The chain's CDR3 is CASSLGTGGNQPQHF. The CDR3 bases are TGTGCCAGCAGCCTCGGGACAGGGGGCAATCAGCCCCAGCATTTT.

J is TRBJ2-2 and V is TRBV19; 9 bases align to TRBD1. This CDR3 is 14 amino acids long. Germline V gene sequence: CDR1 LNHDA, CDR2 SQIVND (reference sequence). Trimming took 7 bases from V and 5 from J; bases not matched to a gene: 5. The CDR3 nucleotides read TGTGCCAGTACGGGACAGGGCACTACCGGGGAGCTGTTTTTT. Protein: CASTGQGTTGELFF.

The rearrangement joins TRBV19 to TRBJ2-5, with 11 bases lining up with TRBD1. The J call may be faulty, since TRBJ2-7 better matches the DNA end. The CDR3 runs 15 residues. Germline V gene lookup returns CDR1 LNHDA and CDR2 SQIVND (reference sequence). CDR3 nucleotides: TGTGCCAGTAGTCCGTGGACAGGGGGCTTCTACGAGCAGTACTTC. Amino acids: CASSPWTGGFYEQYF.

This chain connects TRBV29-1 to TRBJ1-2; D gene uncertain. This CDR3 region has 12 residues. V was clipped by 3 bases and J by 2 bases, with 7 bases between them. CDR1 and CDR2 from the germline V gene are SQVTM and ANQGSEA. The CDR3 spells CSVDTTNYGYTF. CDR3 sequence (DNA): TGCAGCGTTGATACCACAAACTATGGCTACACCTTC.

The gene calls are TRBV29-1 and TRBJ1-4; TRBD1 matches at 9 bases. The CDR3 length is 13 residues. Looked up from germline, CDR1 is SQVTM and CDR2 is ANQGSEA. V shed 5 bases and J 6 bases; nucleotides not matched to a gene: 4. CDR3 protein: CSVTGQGYEKLFF. The CDR3 bases are TGCAGCGTTACGGGACAGGGTTATGAAAAACTGTTTTTT.

The chain is built from TRBV2 and TRBJ1-2; D unresolved. Deletions cut 5 bases from V and 4 bases from J, with 17 bases between. The CDR3 length is 15 residues. Germline V CDR1 and CDR2: SNHLY, FYNNEI. This CDR3 is CASSPPVVYFYGYTF. Here the CDR3 DNA reads TGTGCCAGCAGTCCCCCAGTGGTGTATTTCTATGGCTACACCTTC.

Notes on this clone: Without the conserved terminal phenylalanine or tryptophan, this CDR3 likely stems from a read error. The chain carries TRBV2 and TRBJ1-4, with TRBD1 identical over 8 bases. Trimming took 6 bases from V and 10 from J; bases not matched to a gene: 10. CDR1 is SNHLY, CDR2 FYNNEI, per germline. The CDR3 is 14 amino acids. The CDR3 loop reads CASSGGQELRKLFV. CDR3 DNA sequence: TGTGCCAGCAGCGGGGGACAGGAGTTGAGAAAACTGTTTGTT.

This clone was seen just once. V is TRBV11-3 and J is TRBJ2-2; a weak D match, TRBD2 (5 bases). The germline V gene encodes CDR1 SGHNT and CDR2 YENEEA. Trimming pared 5 bases from V and 3 bases from J, leaving 13 bases between. The CDR3 spans 15 residues. The CDR3 protein is CASSPLPGDTGELFF. CDR3 DNA: TGTGCCAGCAGCCCACTCCCCGGGGACACCGGGGAGCTGTTTTTT.

The chain combines TRBV10-3 with TRBJ1-3; 7 nucleotides match TRBD1. V shed 2 bases, J shed 7 bases, and the junction held 8 bases outside the gene matches. Germline assignment: CDR1 ENHRY and CDR2 SYGVKD. The CDR3 runs to 15 residues. The CDR3 region is CAISEPRTGHNTIYF. The CDR3 coding sequence is TGTGCCATCAGTGAGCCAAGGACAGGACATAACACCATATATTTT.

This sequence joins TRBV6-1 and TRBJ2-1; TRBD2 matches 7 bases. Looked up from germline, CDR1 is MNHNS and CDR2 is SASEGT. V gave up 8 bases and J gave up 1 base; unmatched junction bases: 5. The CDR3 sequence is 14 residues long. CDR3 amino acids: CASLGGGSYNEQFF. The CDR3 DNA reads as TGTGCCAGCCTCGGGGGAGGGTCCTACAATGAGCAGTTCTTC.

The chain recombines TRBV28 with TRBJ2-3; TRBD2 matches 11 bases. The ends lost 3 bases at V and 6 bases at J; junction bases unmatched: 5. The CDR3 is 15 amino acids. Germline V gene lookup returns CDR1 MDHEN and CDR2 SYDVKM. Here the CDR3 DNA reads TGTGCCAGCAGTTTTGCTAGCGGGGGGAGGGATACGCAGTATTTT. It translates to CASSFASGGRDTQYF. Together with reference TRBV28 and TRBJ2-3, the CDR3 gives the full variable domain: DVKVTQSSRYLVKRTGEKVFLECVQDMDHENMFWYRQDPGLGLRLIYFSYDVKMKEKGDIPEGYSVSREKKERFSLILESASTNQTSMYLCASSFASGGRDTQYFGPGTRLTVL.

For the CDR3, the DNA is TGTGCCAGCAGTGCTGGACAGGGTTGGAGCGGCTACACCTTC. It translates to CASSAGQGWSGYTF. The chain recombines TRBV25-1 with TRBJ1-2; TRBD1 matches at 8 bases. The CDR3 length is 14 residues. Germline CDR1 MGHDK, CDR2 SYGVNS. V trimming: 4 bases; J trimming: 8 bases; junction bases outside the gene matches: 9.

The chain has TRBV11-2 and TRBJ2-4, with 8 positions matching TRBD2. From germline, CDR1 is SGHAT and CDR2 FQNNGV. CDR3 length: 14 amino acids. J was trimmed by 4 bases and V by 1 base; bases with no gene match: 0. CDR3 in DNA: TGTGCCAGCAGCTTAGCGGGGGGGAAAAACATTCAGTACTTC. It codes for CASSLAGGKNIQYF.

V usage is TRBV6-6 and J usage is TRBJ1-5; 7 nucleotides match TRBD1. The CDR3 is made up of 15 amino acids. Germline V gives CDR1 MNHNY, CDR2 SVGAGI (reference sequence). V shed 4 bases and J 4 bases; nucleotides not matched to a gene: 7. The CDR3 DNA is TGTGCCAGCAGTTTTACAGGGGCGGAGAATCAGCCCCAGCATTTT. It yields the protein CASSFTGAENQPQHF.

The chain couples TRBV15 to TRBJ2-7, with 7 bases that match TRBD1. Germline values: CDR1 LNHNV, CDR2 YYDKDF (reference sequence). The CDR3 covers 15 residues. After removal of 4 bases from V and 2 bases from J, the junction contained 8 bases not matched to a gene. Here the CDR3 DNA reads TGTGCCACCAGCACAGGACAGGCCTCGACCTACGAGCAGTACTTC. Its translation: CATSTGQASTYEQYF.